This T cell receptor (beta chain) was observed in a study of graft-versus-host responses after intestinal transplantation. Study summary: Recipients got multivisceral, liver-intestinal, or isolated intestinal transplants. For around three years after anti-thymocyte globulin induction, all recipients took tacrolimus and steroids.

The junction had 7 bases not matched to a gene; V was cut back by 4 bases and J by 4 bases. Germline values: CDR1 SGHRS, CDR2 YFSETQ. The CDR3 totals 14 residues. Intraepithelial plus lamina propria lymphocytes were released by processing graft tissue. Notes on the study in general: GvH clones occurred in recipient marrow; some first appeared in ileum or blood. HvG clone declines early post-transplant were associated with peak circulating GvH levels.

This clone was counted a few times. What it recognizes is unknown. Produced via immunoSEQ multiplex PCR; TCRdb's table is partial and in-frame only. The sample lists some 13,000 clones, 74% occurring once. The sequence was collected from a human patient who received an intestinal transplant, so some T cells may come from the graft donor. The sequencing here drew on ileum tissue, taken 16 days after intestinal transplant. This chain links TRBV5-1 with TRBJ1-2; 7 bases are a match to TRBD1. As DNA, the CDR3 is TGCGCCAGCAGCCCAGACAGGGACCTCTATGGCTACACCTTC. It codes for CASSPDRDLYGYTF. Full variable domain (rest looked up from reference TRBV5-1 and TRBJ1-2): KAGVTQTPRYLIKTRGQQVTLSCSPISGHRSVSWYQQTPGQGLQFLFEYFSETQRNKGNFPGRFSGRQFSNSRSEMNVSTLELGDSALYLCASSPDRDLYGYTFGSGTRLTVV.